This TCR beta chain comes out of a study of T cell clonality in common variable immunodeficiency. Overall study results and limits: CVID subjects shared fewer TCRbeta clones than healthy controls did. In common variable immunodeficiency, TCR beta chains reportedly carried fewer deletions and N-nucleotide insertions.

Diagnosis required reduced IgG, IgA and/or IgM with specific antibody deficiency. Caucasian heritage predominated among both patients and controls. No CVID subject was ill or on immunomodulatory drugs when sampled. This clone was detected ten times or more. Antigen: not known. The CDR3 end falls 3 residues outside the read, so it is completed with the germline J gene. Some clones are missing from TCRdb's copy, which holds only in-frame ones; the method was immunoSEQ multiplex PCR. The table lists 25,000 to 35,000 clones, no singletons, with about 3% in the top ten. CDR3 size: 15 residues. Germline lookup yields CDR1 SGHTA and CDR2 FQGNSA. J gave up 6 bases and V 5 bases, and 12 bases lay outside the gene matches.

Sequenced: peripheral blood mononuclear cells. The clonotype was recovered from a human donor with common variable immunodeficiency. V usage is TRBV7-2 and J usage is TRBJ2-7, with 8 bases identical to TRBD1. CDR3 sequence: CASSRRTGMEREQYF. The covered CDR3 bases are TGTGCCAGCAGCCGGAGGACAGGGATGGAACGCGAG.